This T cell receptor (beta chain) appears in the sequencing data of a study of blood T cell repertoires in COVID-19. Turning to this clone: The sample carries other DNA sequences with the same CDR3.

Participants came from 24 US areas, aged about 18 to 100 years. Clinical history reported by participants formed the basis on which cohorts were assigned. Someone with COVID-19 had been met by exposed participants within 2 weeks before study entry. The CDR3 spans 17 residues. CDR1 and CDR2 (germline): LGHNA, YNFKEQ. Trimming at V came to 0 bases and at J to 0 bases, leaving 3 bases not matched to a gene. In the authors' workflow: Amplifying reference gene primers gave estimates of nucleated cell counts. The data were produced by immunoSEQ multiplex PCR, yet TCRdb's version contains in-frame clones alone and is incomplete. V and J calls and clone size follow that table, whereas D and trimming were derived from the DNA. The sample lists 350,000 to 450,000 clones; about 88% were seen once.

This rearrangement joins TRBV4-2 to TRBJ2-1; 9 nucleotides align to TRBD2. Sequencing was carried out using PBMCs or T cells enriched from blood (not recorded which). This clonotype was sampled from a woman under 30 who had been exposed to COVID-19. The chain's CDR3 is CASSQDGSGSSYNEQFF. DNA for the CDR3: TGTGCCAGCAGCCAAGATGGTAGCGGGAGCTCCTACAATGAGCAGTTCTTC.